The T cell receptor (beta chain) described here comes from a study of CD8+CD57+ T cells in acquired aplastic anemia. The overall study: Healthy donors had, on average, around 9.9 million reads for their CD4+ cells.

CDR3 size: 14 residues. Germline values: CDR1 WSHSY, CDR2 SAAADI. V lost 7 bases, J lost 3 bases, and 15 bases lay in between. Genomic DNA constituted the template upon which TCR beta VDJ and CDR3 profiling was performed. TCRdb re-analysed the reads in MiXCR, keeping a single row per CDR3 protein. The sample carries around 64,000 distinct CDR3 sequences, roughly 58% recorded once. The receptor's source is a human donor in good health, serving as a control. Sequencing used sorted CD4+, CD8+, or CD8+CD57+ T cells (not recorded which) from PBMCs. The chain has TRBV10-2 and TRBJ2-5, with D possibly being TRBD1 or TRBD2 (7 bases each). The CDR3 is CASIQGGHEETQYF. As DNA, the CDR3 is TGCGCCAGCATCCAGGGGGGGCACGAAGAGACCCAGTACTTC.